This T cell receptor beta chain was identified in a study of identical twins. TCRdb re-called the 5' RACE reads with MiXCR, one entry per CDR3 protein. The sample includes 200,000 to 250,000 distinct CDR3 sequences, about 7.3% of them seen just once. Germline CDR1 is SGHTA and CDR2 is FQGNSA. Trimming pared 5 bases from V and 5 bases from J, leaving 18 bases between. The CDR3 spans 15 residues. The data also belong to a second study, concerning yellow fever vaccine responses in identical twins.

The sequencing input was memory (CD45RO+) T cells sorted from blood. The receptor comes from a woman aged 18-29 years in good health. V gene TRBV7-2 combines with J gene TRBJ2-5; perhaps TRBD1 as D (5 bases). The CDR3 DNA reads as TGTGCCAGCAGCCCCTTAGTTTTGGGGCGCGAGACCCAGTACTTC. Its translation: CASSPLVLGRETQYF. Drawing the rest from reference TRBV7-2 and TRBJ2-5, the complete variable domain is GAGVSQSPSNKVTEKGKDVELRCDPISGHTALYWYRQSLGQGLEFLIYFQGNSAPDKSGLPSDRFSAERTGGSVSTLTIQRTQQEDSAVYLCASSPLVLGRETQYFGPGTRLLVL.